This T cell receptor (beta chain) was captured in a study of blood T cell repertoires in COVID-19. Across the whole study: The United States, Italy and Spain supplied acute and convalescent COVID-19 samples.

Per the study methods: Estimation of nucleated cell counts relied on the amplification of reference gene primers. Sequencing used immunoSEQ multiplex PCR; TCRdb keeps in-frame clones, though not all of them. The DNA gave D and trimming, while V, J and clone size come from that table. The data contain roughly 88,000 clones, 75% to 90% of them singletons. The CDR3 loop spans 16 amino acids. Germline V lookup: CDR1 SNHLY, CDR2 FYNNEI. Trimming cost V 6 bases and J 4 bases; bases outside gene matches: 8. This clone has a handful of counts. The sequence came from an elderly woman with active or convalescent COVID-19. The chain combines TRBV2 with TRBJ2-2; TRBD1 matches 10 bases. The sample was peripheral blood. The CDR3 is CASSAGTGALTGELFF. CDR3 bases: TGTGCCAGCAGCGCCGGGACAGGGGCCCTCACCGGGGAGCTGTTTTTT.